This T cell receptor beta chain was captured by sequencing in a study of T cells in narcolepsy. The CDR3 is made up of 16 amino acids. The trim removed 7 bases at V and 0 bases at J, leaving 10 bases unmatched. The germline CDR1 and CDR2 sequences are SGHRS and YFSETQ. Some clones are missing from TCRdb's copy, which holds only in-frame ones; the method was immunoSEQ multiplex PCR. The sample contains about 20,000 clones, around 83% of which appear only once. Sequenced: memory (CD45RA-) CD4+ T cells from blood. V and J are TRBV5-1 and TRBJ2-3; 8 bases fit TRBD2. This receptor was taken from a human donor in good health. The CDR3 loop reads CASGKSGGSSTDTQYF. In DNA form, the CDR3 reads TGCGCCAGCGGAAAAAGCGGGGGTAGTAGCACAGATACGCAGTATTTT.